Listed here is a single T cell receptor beta chain. Germline trimming cut 6 bases from V and 4 bases from J; bases unmatched to any gene: 10. Germline values: CDR1 LGHDT, CDR2 YNNKEL (reference sequence). This CDR3 is 15 amino acids long. This specimen belongs to a study of blood T cell repertoires in COVID-19. Study-wide background: From the United States, Italy and Spain came samples of acute and convalescent COVID-19. T cells, B-cell-depleted T cells, or PBMCs supplied cDNA or gDNA.

In the source study's methods: Amplifying reference gene primers gave estimates of nucleated cell counts. Sequenced by immunoSEQ multiplex PCR; TCRdb stores in-frame clones only, minus some. The V and J calls and clone size were taken over from that table, and D and trimming were inferred from the DNA. The sample records 50,000 to 60,000 clones, nearly 90% being singletons. Source material: peripheral blood. The chain employs TRBV3-1 (or the pseudogene TRBV3-2) and TRBJ1-2, with TRBD1 matching over 8 bases. The TCR comes from a man aged 55-75 years with acute or convalescent COVID-19. The CDR3 loop reads CASSIGGTGTYGYTF. CDR3 sequence (DNA): TGTGCCAGCAGTATTGGCGGGACAGGAACCTATGGCTACACCTTC.